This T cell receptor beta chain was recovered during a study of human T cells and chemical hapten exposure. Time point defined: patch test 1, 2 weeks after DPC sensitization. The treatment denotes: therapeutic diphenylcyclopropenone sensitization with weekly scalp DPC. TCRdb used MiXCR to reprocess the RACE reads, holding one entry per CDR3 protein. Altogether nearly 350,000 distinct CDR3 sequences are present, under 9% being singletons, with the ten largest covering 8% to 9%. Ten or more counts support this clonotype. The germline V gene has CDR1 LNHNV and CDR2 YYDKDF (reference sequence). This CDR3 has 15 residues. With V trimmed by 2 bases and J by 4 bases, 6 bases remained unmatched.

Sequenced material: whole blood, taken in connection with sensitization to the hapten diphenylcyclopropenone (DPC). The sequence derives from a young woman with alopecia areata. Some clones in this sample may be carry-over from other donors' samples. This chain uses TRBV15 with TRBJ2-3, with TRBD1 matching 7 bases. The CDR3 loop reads CATSRTRQGSDTQYF. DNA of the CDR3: TGTGCCACCAGCAGAACTAGACAGGGTTCAGATACGCAGTATTTT.